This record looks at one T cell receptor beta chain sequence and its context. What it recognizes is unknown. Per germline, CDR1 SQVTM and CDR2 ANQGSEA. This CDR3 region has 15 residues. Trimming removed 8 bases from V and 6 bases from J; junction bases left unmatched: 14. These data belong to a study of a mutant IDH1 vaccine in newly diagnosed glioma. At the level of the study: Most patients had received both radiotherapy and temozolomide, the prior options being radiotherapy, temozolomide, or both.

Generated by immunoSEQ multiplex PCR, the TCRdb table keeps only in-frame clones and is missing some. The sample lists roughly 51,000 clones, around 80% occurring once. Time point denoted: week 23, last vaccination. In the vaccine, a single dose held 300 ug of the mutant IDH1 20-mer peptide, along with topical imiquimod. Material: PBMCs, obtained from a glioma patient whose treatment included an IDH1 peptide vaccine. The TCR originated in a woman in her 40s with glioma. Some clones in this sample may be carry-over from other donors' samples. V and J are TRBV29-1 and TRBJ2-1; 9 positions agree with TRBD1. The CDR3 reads CSSSPGQGMGNEQFF. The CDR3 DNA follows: TGCAGCTCATCGCCGGGACAGGGCATGGGCAATGAGCAGTTCTTC.